The 30 T cell receptor beta chains listed next were all sequenced from one sample in a study of graft-versus-host responses after intestinal transplantation. Their recognized antigens are unknown. Produced via immunoSEQ multiplex PCR; TCRdb's table is partial and in-frame only. The sample records around 88,000 clones, 85% to 95% being singletons. Sequences were derived from unstimulated CD8+ T cells sorted from spleen or lymph node cells, sampled before transplant. The source of these receptors is a human donor who was the organ donor for an intestinal transplant.

The chain has TRBV29-1 and TRBJ2-1; D not resolved. Germline V gives CDR1 SQVTM, CDR2 ANQGSEA. The CDR3 spans 10 residues. Trimming left V 4 bases short and J 7 bases short, with 5 bases between. The CDR3 sequence: CSVVRNEQFF. The CDR3 DNA is TGCAGCGTTGTCAGAAATGAGCAGTTCTTC.

This clone was seen once. The chain combines TRBV9 with TRBJ2-1; 11 bases are shared with TRBD2. CDR3 length: 15 amino acids. CDR1 is SGDLS, CDR2 YYNGEE, per germline. V dropped 0 bases and J dropped 8; count of bases not matched to a gene: 4. Here the CDR3 DNA reads TGTGCCAGCAGCGTAGGTTCTAGCGGGGGGTATGAGCAGTTCTTC. This sequence encodes CASSVGSSGGYEQFF.

The chain links TRBV11-2 to TRBJ2-7, with TRBD2 matching 8 bases. The germline CDR1 and CDR2 sequences are SGHAT and FQNNGV. This CDR3 comprises 16 residues. With 5 bases clipped from V and 4 bases from J, the junction kept 13 bases outside the gene matches. DNA of the CDR3: TGTGCCAGCAGCCCCCTCGGGGTCGGGGGGGCTTACGAGCAGTACTTC. This gives the protein CASSPLGVGGAYEQYF.

In this sample, this clone turned up a few times. This same CDR3 is encoded by further DNA sequences in the sample. The chain's CDR3 is CASSLDGRVYEQYF. In DNA form, the CDR3 reads TGTGCCAGCAGCTTAGACGGGAGGGTTTACGAGCAGTACTTC. The rearrangement links TRBV7-9 to TRBJ2-7, with TRBD2 matching over 8 bases. V lost 1 base and J lost 4; bases outside the gene matches: 3. Germline V CDR1 and CDR2: SEHNR, FQNEAQ (reference sequence). CDR3 length equals 14 residues.

This clone showed up just once. J is TRBJ2-1 and V is TRBV5-6; D ambiguous. Germline V CDR1 and CDR2: SGHDT, YYEEEE. The V end was cut by 0 bases, the J end by 5 bases, with 9 bases between. The CDR3 is made up of 14 amino acids. The CDR3 nucleotides are TGTGCCAGCAGCTTGGAACTACCTAACAATGAGCAGTTCTTC. This encodes CASSLELPNNEQFF.

The chain joins TRBV27 to TRBJ1-1; D is undetermined. Per germline, CDR1 MNHEY and CDR2 SMNVEV (reference sequence). The germline V and J ends were trimmed by 7 bases and 3 bases, with 12 bases remaining between them. This CDR3 has 13 amino acids. As DNA, the CDR3 is TGTGCCAGCAAAATTAGTAGGGACACTGAAGCTTTCTTT. Its translation: CASKISRDTEAFF.

CDR3 coding DNA: TGTGCCAGCAGCTTAGACCTAGCGGGAGAATATGAGCAGTACTTC. This encodes CASSLDLAGEYEQYF. V gene TRBV11-2 combines with J gene TRBJ2-7, with 10 nucleotides matching TRBD2. V gave up 0 bases and J gave up 7 bases; unmatched junction bases: 6. CDR1 is SGHAT and CDR2 is FQNNGV in the germline V gene. The CDR3 is made up of 15 amino acids.

The gene calls are TRBV7-9 and TRBJ2-1; no clear D gene. Germline CDR1 and CDR2: SEHNR and FQNEAQ (reference sequence). The V end lost 0 bases, the J end lost 7 bases, and 19 bases lay between the germline ends. The CDR3 has 17 residues. The CDR3 DNA follows: TGTGCCAGCAGCTTAGCGCGCCTCCCCCCCATCGATAATGAGCAGTTCTTC. Its protein product is CASSLARLPPIDNEQFF.

The V gene is TRBV19, the J gene TRBJ2-7; D is possibly TRBD1 (5 bases). Per the germline V gene, CDR1 is LNHDA and CDR2 is SQIVND (reference sequence). V was clipped by 3 bases and J by 0 bases, with 6 bases between them. This CDR3 has 13 amino acids. The chain's CDR3 is CASSMDNSYEQYF. CDR3 coding DNA: TGTGCCAGTAGTATGGACAACTCCTACGAGCAGTACTTC.

The chain recombines TRBV7-9 with TRBJ2-7; 7 nucleotides align to TRBD1. The CDR3 runs to 14 residues. V was clipped by 5 bases and J by 5 bases; unmatched bases: 9. Germline assignment: CDR1 SEHNR and CDR2 FQNEAQ (reference sequence). The CDR3 loop reads CASSALGQFHEQYF. The CDR3 DNA is TGTGCCAGCAGCGCCTTGGGACAGTTCCACGAGCAGTACTTC.

This chain uses TRBV4-1 with TRBJ1-2; perhaps TRBD1 as D (5 bases). Germline lookup yields CDR1 MGHRA and CDR2 YSYEKL. V was cut by 7 bases and J by 4 bases, with 19 bases left in between. CDR3 length equals 15 residues. For the CDR3, the DNA is TGCGCCAGCACTTCCCCGGGGGTAGGCATCTATGGCTACACCTTC. Its translation is CASTSPGVGIYGYTF.

V and J are TRBV10-2 and TRBJ1-5; D is possibly TRBD1 (6 bases). Germline CDR1 is WSHSY and CDR2 is SAAADI. V gave up 3 bases and J gave up 5 bases, with 23 bases separating them. The CDR3 is 18 amino acids. In DNA form, the CDR3 reads TGCGCCAGCAGTGACTACCCAAAATGGGGCAGGGGACATCAGCCCCAGCATTTT. This codes for CASSDYPKWGRGHQPQHF.

This chain uses TRBV5-6 with TRBJ1-6, with D uncertain. The CDR3 has 15 residues. Trimming pared 5 bases from V and 7 bases from J, leaving 16 bases between. Germline V gives CDR1 SGHDT, CDR2 YYEEEE. Here the CDR3 DNA reads TGTGCCAGCAGTCTGAGTTGGGGTAGGAATTCACCCCTCCACTTT. It specifies CASSLSWGRNSPLHF.

The chain is built from TRBV7-9 and TRBJ1-1, with unresolved D. V lost 5 bases to trimming and J lost 7 bases, with 11 bases between them. Germline V gene sequence: CDR1 SEHNR, CDR2 FQNEAQ (reference sequence). The CDR3 consists of 12 residues. In DNA form, the CDR3 reads TGTGCCAGCAGCATCACTGTCCTTGAAGCTTTCTTT. It is translated as CASSITVLEAFF.

The chain combines TRBV4-1 with TRBJ2-7; 7 bases are shared with TRBD1. V lost 3 bases, J lost 4 bases, and 6 bases stayed unmatched. The CDR3 covers 14 residues. The germline V gene encodes CDR1 MGHRA and CDR2 YSYEKL. DNA of the CDR3: TGCGCCAGCAGCCATGCCGGGACAGATTACGAGCAGTACTTC. It specifies CASSHAGTDYEQYF.

V is TRBV5-1 and J is TRBJ2-7; D not resolved. V was pared by 0 bases and J by 2 bases, with 12 bases between. From germline, CDR1 is SGHRS and CDR2 YFSETQ. The CDR3 covers 15 residues. In nucleotides, the CDR3 is TGCGCCAGCAGCTTGGCCCCTGGACCGACCTACGAGCAGTACTTC. Its protein product is CASSLAPGPTYEQYF.

The genes are TRBV6-6 and TRBJ2-3; perhaps TRBD2 as D (5 bases). V lost 5 bases and J lost 5, with 17 bases in between. CDR3 size: 15 residues. Germline CDR1 MNHNY, CDR2 SVGAGI (reference sequence). The CDR3 reads CASSQSGPKVDTQYF. The CDR3 DNA reads as TGTGCCAGCAGTCAAAGCGGCCCAAAGGTAGATACGCAGTATTTT.

This chain uses TRBV4-2 with TRBJ2-3; 13 bases are shared with TRBD2. V shed 5 bases, J shed 5 bases, and the junction held 7 bases outside the gene matches. CDR3 length: 16 amino acids. Germline CDR1 reads LGHNA; CDR2 reads YNFKEQ. The CDR3 loop is CASSSLAGGSGDTQYF. CDR3 DNA: TGTGCCAGCAGCTCACTAGCGGGAGGGTCTGGAGATACGCAGTATTTT.

The chain has TRBV14 and TRBJ2-2; D may match TRBD1 or TRBD2 (6 bases each). Per the germline V gene, CDR1 is SGHDN and CDR2 is FVKESK. The CDR3 is 16 amino acids. Trimming took off 4 bases at V and 0 bases at J, with 12 bases between the two ends. CDR3 sequence (DNA): TGTGCCAGCAGCCCAGGGGAGGACACGAACACCGGGGAGCTGTTTTTT. Translated, it gives CASSPGEDTNTGELFF. Full variable domain (missing parts from reference TRBV14 and TRBJ2-2): EAGVTQFPSHSVIEKGQTVTLRCDPISGHDNLYWYRRVMGKEIKFLLHFVKESKQDESGMPNNRFLAERTGGTYSTLKVQPAELEDSGVYFCASSPGEDTNTGELFFGEGSRLTVL.

This clone has a handful of counts. V and J are TRBV7-8 and TRBJ2-3, with TRBD1 identical over 7 bases. Germline V lookup: CDR1 SGHVS, CDR2 FQNEAQ. J gave up 1 base and V 1 base, and 11 bases lay outside the gene matches. This CDR3 is built from 18 residues. This chain's CDR3 is CASSLVPRDSFGTDTQYF. The CDR3 coding sequence is TGTGCCAGCAGCTTAGTCCCGAGGGACAGTTTTGGCACAGATACGCAGTATTTT.

This clone appeared a single time. The chain uses TRBV19 and TRBJ1-3, with TRBD1 matching 7 bases. The CDR3 is 14 residues long. CDR1 is LNHDA, CDR2 SQIVND, per germline (reference sequence). The J segment lost 1 base and the V segment lost 8 bases, leaving 5 bases of the junction unmatched. The CDR3 is CASGQVPSGNTIYF. The CDR3 DNA is TGTGCCAGTGGACAGGTTCCTTCTGGAAACACCATATATTTT.

CDR3 bases: TGTGCCAGCACCCTGGATGGACTCTCCTCTGGGGCCAACGTCCTGACTTTC. Amino acid sequence: CASTLDGLSSGANVLTF. The rearrangement joins TRBV11-2 to TRBJ2-6, with a tentative D call TRBD2 (5 bases). The V end lost 7 bases, the J end lost 0 bases, and 16 bases lay between the germline ends. The germline V gene encodes CDR1 SGHAT and CDR2 FQNNGV. The CDR3 spans 17 residues.

The chain carries TRBV7-9 and TRBJ2-7; D is possibly TRBD1 (7 bases). Germline lookup yields CDR1 SEHNR and CDR2 FQNEAQ (reference sequence). The CDR3 covers 13 residues. Trimming took off 5 bases at V and 6 bases at J, with 14 bases between the two ends. Here the CDR3 DNA reads TGTGCCAGCAGCCCGCCAGGGGGGAGCGAGCAGTACTTC. This translates into CASSPPGGSEQYF.

The chain's CDR3 is CASSLVPGNGYEQYF. In DNA, the CDR3 is TGTGCCAGCAGCTTGGTTCCGGGGAACGGATACGAGCAGTACTTC. The rearrangement uses TRBV5-8 and TRBJ2-7, with D perhaps TRBD2 (5 bases). Between the trimmed V and J ends, which lost 0 bases and 4 bases, there was a span of 14 bases. The CDR3 sequence is 15 residues long. The germline V gene has CDR1 SGHTS and CDR2 YDEGEE.

V gene TRBV2 combines with J gene TRBJ1-5; D perhaps matches TRBD1 (6 bases). This CDR3 has 14 residues. The V gene lost 5 bases and the J gene lost 4 bases, with 12 bases spanning the gap. CDR1 and CDR2 (germline): SNHLY, FYNNEI. This CDR3 is CASSPDRFNQPQHF. The DNA for the CDR3 is TGTGCCAGCAGTCCAGACAGGTTTAATCAGCCCCAGCATTTT. Full variable domain (remainder filled in from reference TRBV2 and TRBJ1-5): EPEVTQTPSHQVTQMGQEVILRCVPISNHLYFYWYRQILGQKVEFLVSFYNNEISEKSEIFDDQFSVERPDGSNFTLKIRSTKLEDSAMYFCASSPDRFNQPQHFGDGTRLSIL.

On this clone itself: Other DNA variants within this sample encode the same CDR3. The genes are TRBV6-5 and TRBJ2-7, with a tentative D call TRBD1 (5 bases). The germline V and J ends were trimmed by 0 bases and 0 bases, with 6 bases remaining between them. Germline CDR1 and CDR2: MNHEY and SVGAGI. This CDR3 is 14 amino acids long. CDR3 amino acids: CASSYSDSSYEQYF. The CDR3 bases are TGTGCCAGCAGTTACTCCGACAGCTCCTACGAGCAGTACTTC.

V is TRBV5-5 and J is TRBJ2-2, with a possible D match to TRBD2 (5 bases). V gave up 3 bases and J gave up 4 bases, with 13 bases separating them. CDR1 and CDR2 from the germline V gene are SGHKS and YYEKEE (reference sequence). This CDR3 spans 15 amino acids. In nucleotides, the CDR3 is TGTGCCAGCAGCTCCTGGGTCCGGGGCACCGGGGAGCTGTTTTTT. Translation gives CASSSWVRGTGELFF.

The chain couples TRBV5-4 to TRBJ1-2; D call uncertain. The CDR3 length is 14 residues. Germline values: CDR1 SGHNT, CDR2 YYREEE (reference sequence). Trimming left V 0 bases short and J 3 bases short, with 9 bases between. The CDR3 nucleotides read TGTGCCAGCAGCTTGGCCGACGGTTACTATGGCTACACCTTC. Protein: CASSLADGYYGYTF.

V is TRBV9 and J is TRBJ2-3; a possible D gene is TRBD2 (6 bases). Trimming shortened V by 3 bases and J by 0 bases, and 17 bases separated the two germline ends. In germline, CDR1 is SGDLS, CDR2 YYNGEE. The length of the CDR3 is 17 residues. CDR3 coding DNA: TGTGCCAGCAGCGCCCGGGACTCCCTGGGGAGCACAGATACGCAGTATTTT. It translates to CASSARDSLGSTDTQYF.

The rearrangement uses TRBV7-6 and TRBJ1-6, with 9 bases fitting TRBD1. V lost 2 bases and J lost 7; bases outside the gene matches: 3. Germline V CDR1 and CDR2: SGHVS, FNYEAQ. This CDR3 region has 15 residues. This CDR3 reads CASSLIGQGNSPLHF. In nucleotides, the CDR3 is TGTGCCAGCAGCTTAATAGGACAGGGGAATTCACCCCTCCACTTT.